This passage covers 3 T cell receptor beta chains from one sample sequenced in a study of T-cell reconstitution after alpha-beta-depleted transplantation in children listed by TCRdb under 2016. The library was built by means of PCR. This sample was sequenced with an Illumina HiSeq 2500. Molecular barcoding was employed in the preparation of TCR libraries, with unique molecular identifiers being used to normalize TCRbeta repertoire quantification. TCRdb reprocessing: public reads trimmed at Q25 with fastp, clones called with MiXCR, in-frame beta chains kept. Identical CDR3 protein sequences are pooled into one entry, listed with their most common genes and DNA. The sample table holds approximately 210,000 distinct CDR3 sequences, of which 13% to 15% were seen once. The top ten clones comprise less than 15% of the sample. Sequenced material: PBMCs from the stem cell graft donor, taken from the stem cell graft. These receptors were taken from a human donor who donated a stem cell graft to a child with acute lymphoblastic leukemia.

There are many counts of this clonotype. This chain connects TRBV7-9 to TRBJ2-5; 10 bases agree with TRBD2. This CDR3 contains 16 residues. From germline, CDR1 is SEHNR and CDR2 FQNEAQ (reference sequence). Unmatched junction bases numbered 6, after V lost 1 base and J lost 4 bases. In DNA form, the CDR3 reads TGTGCCAGCAGCTTAGGGACTAGCGGTTGGGGAGAGACCCAGTACTTC. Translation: CASSLGTSGWGETQYF.

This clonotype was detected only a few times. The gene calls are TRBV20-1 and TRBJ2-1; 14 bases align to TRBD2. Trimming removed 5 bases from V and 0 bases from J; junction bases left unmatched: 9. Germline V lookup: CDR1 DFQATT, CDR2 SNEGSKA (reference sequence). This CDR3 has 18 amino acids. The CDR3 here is CSARASGTSGSSYNEQFF. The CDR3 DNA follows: TGCAGTGCTCGGGCCTCCGGGACTAGCGGGAGCTCCTACAATGAGCAGTTCTTC.

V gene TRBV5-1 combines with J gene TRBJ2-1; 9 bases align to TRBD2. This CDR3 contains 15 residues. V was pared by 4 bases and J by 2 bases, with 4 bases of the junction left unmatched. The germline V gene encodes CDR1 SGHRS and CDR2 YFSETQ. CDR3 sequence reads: CASSPSGNPYNEQFF. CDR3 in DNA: TGCGCCAGCAGCCCTAGCGGGAACCCCTACAATGAGCAGTTCTTC.